Below, one T cell receptor (beta chain) is given with its context. Its antigen is unidentified. All donors qualified as healthy HIV-negative adults and had experienced no recent acute infections or vaccinations. The germline CDR1 and CDR2 sequences are SGDLS and YYNGEE. V shed 4 bases and J 8 bases; nucleotides not matched to a gene: 8. The CDR3 extends over 13 amino acids. The material for each subset, its genomic DNA, was split evenly across several immunoSEQ plates. Data came from immunoSEQ multiplex PCR; TCRdb stores just in-frame clones and leaves some out. Of roughly 320,000 clones detected, roughly 84% appear once; the ten largest clones hold 15% to 20%. These data originate in a study of shared clonotypes between healthy human individuals. Study background: Three plates were used per donor for CD4 naive, three for CD4 memory, two for CD8 naive and one for CD8 memory.

General study results and limits: Memory subsets had estimated richness that was generally smaller than that of naive subsets.

Sequencing used memory CD8+ T cells sorted from blood. Subset here: CD45RO+ cells pooled with CCR7-negative TemRA cells. The clonotype was recovered from a man aged 18 to 35 in good health. J is TRBJ1-2 and V is TRBV9; the match to TRBD1 covers 7 bases. The CDR3 protein is CASSPRDRRGYTF. CDR3 in DNA: TGTGCCAGCAGCCCCAGGGACAGACGGGGCTACACCTTC.